This TCR beta chain is drawn from a study of T cell responses to AZD1222 COVID-19 vaccine. Whole-study results and caveats: Seropositivity was recorded at baseline in only 6 or 7 AZD1222 recipients. Donors in the cohort were predominantly white British and more often female, and clonal diversity was possibly underestimated. All repertoire sampling was performed exclusively after the peak T cell response.

In the case of this clone: Its cognate antigen is unknown.

V was cut by 5 bases and J by 8 bases, with 7 bases left in between. This CDR3 has 12 amino acids. The repertoire was sequenced with immunoSEQ multiplex PCR; TCRdb's copy has only in-frame clones and lacks some. Of 130,000 to 150,000 clones in the sample, approximately 94% were seen once. The chain has TRBV12-3 or TRBV12-4 and TRBJ1-6; no clear D. This material consisted of peripheral blood, taken on day 0 of AZD1222 vaccination. The clonotype was recovered from an adult in good health. The CDR3 reads CASSLPDSPLHF. The CDR3 DNA is TGTGCCAGCAGTCTTCCTGATTCACCCCTCCACTTT.